The clone carrying this T cell receptor beta chain was counted only a few times. These data originate in a study of blood T cells in healthy people across ages. Overall study context: About one barcoded TCR beta cDNA was captured per two T cells.

Next came a second PCR, run for about 7 to 11 cycles, which used a sample-barcoded 5' primer along with a J-beta primer mix. In TCRdb, the 5' RACE reads were re-called with MiXCR into one record per CDR3 protein. Among 1.5 million or so distinct CDR3 sequences listed, about 40% were seen once. The germline V gene has CDR1 SGHVS and CDR2 FNYEAQ. V was trimmed by 6 bases and J by 3 bases, leaving 11 bases between them. This CDR3 is built from 13 residues. The source is a woman younger than 35 in good health. Sequenced input: blood. This rearrangement joins TRBV7-6 to TRBJ1-2; D remains unclear. CDR3 DNA: TGTGCCAGCAGTCGAGGGTTGGACTATGGCTACACCTTC. Its protein product is CASSRGLDYGYTF.